Included here is one TCR beta chain sequence, with context. Its antigen is unidentified. This entry belongs to a study of T-cell reconstitution after alpha-beta-depleted transplantation in children. The study's findings and limits: At one year after transplant, newly produced T cells mostly accounted for T-cell counts and diversity. It was reported that alpha-beta T cells came from several hundred expanded graft clones (about two months after transplant).

The TCRbeta library was prepared with unique molecular identifiers. TCRdb analysed the PCR reads with MiXCR anew, one entry per CDR3 protein. The sample records around 800,000 distinct CDR3 sequences, 16% being singletons. The length of the CDR3 is 11 residues. With 5 bases clipped from V and 13 bases from J, the junction kept 10 bases outside the gene matches. The germline CDR1 and CDR2 sequences are SQVTM and ANQGSEA. The sequence derives from a male patient younger than 18 who had a stem cell transplant for acute lymphoblastic leukemia, so the T cells may come from the graft donor. This material consisted of PBMCs, mostly from graft donor cells, taken 360 days after TCRalphabeta/CD19-depleted stem cell transplant. This chain joins TRBV29-1 and TRBJ1-2; 7 bases align to TRBD1. This CDR3 is CSVLLGTVGTF. The CDR3 DNA reads as TGCAGCGTTCTCCTGGGGACAGTCGGCACCTTC.